These 28 T cell receptor beta chains share one sample of origin, sequenced in a study of T cells in Graves' hyperthyroidism and ophthalmopathy. RNA transcripts served as the template for amplifying TCR beta CDR3 regions. HTBI primers drove first-round RT-PCR of the TCR CDR3. TCRdb called the multiplex PCR reads again in MiXCR, with one record for every CDR3 protein. The sample lists approximately 870,000 distinct CDR3 sequences, more than 30% occurring once. The specimen sequenced was blood. All receptors derive from a man aged 18 to 29 with Graves' hyperthyroidism.

In regard to this clonotype: One end of the junction fails to match germline, which may point to a read error. The rearrangement links TRBV10-2 to TRBJ1-2, with a weak D call TRBD1 (5 bases). Germline V lookup: CDR1 WSHSY, CDR2 SAAADI. This CDR3 spans 15 amino acids. The CDR3 coding sequence is TGTGCCAGCAGTGTCCAGGACGGAGGGGCCTATGGCTACACCTTC. Translated, it gives CASSVQDGGAYGYTF.

The rearrangement joins TRBV19 to TRBJ2-7, with D possibly matching TRBD2 (5 bases). Germline V gives CDR1 LNHDA, CDR2 SQIVND (reference sequence). Deletions cut 0 bases from V and 1 base from J, with 7 bases between. This CDR3 is 14 amino acids long. The CDR3 DNA is TGTGCCAGTAGTATAGACGGGGAGTCCTACGAGCAGTACTTC. This codes for CASSIDGESYEQYF.

The CDR3 DNA reads as TGCAGTGCTAGAGATACTAGCAGTGAAAAACTGTTTTTT. It translates to CSARDTSSEKLFF. The rearrangement uses TRBV20-1 and TRBJ1-4; the D is unclear. The length of the CDR3 is 13 residues. Germline V CDR1 and CDR2: DFQATT, SNEGSKA (reference sequence). The germline V and J ends were trimmed by 0 bases and 7 bases, with 9 bases remaining between them.

In its sample, this clonotype was seen a few times. The chain joins TRBV2 to TRBJ2-2; 10 bases are a match to TRBD2. CDR3 length equals 17 residues. Trimming removed 1 base from V and 8 bases from J; junction bases left unmatched: 10. The germline CDR1 and CDR2 sequences are SNHLY and FYNNEI. The CDR3 loop is CASSEVKGLAGAGELFF. DNA for the CDR3: TGTGCCAGCAGTGAAGTTAAGGGCCTAGCGGGAGCTGGGGAGCTGTTTTTT. Using reference TRBV2 and TRBJ2-2 for the parts outside the CDR3, the full variable domain is EPEVTQTPSHQVTQMGQEVILRCVPISNHLYFYWYRQILGQKVEFLVSFYNNEISEKSEIFDDQFSVERPDGSNFTLKIRSTKLEDSAMYFCASSEVKGLAGAGELFFGEGSRLTVL.

V gene TRBV6-6 combines with J gene TRBJ2-5; 14 bases align to TRBD2. The ends lost 4 bases at V and 4 bases at J; junction bases unmatched: 2. The germline V gene encodes CDR1 MNHNY and CDR2 SVGAGI (reference sequence). This CDR3 spans 15 amino acids. CDR3 sequence (DNA): TGTGCCAGCAGTTCGACTAGCGGGGGGGCAGAGACCCAGTACTTC. It is translated as CASSSTSGGAETQYF.

This clonotype was seen just once. This chain links TRBV7-9 with TRBJ2-7; D not certain. CDR3 length: 15 residues. The germline V gene has CDR1 SEHNR and CDR2 FQNEAQ (reference sequence). V was shortened by 5 bases and J by 3 bases, with 17 bases between the two germline ends. The CDR3 reads CASSPRETSDYEQYF. CDR3 bases: TGTGCCAGCAGCCCCCGAGAAACGAGCGACTACGAGCAGTACTTC.

A note on this clonotype: A much larger clone sits a single nucleotide away, making a read error possible. This chain joins TRBV24-1 and TRBJ2-7; D might be TRBD1 (6 bases). The germline V gene has CDR1 KGHDR and CDR2 SFDVKD. This CDR3 contains 14 residues. In DNA form, the CDR3 reads TGTGCCACCAGTGCACAGGGAACGCCCTACGGGCAGTACTTC. Translated, it gives CATSAQGTPYGQYF.

This clonotype was counted many times. The rearrangement uses TRBV29-1 and TRBJ1-1; TRBD1 is a possible D gene (5 bases). Trimming removed 0 bases at V and 5 bases at J, with 10 bases between. The CDR3 totals 13 residues. Germline loops: CDR1 SQVTM, CDR2 ANQGSEA. The CDR3 sequence: CSVEDGGGTEAFF. The CDR3 nucleotides read TGCAGCGTTGAAGATGGGGGGGGGACTGAAGCTTTCTTT.

This clonotype occurred a few times. This rearrangement joins TRBV7-2 to TRBJ1-4; possible D gene TRBD1, 6 bases. Germline V gene data show CDR1 as SGHTA and CDR2 as FQGNSA. The CDR3 covers 15 residues. The V end lost 5 bases, the J end lost 7 bases, and 17 bases lay between the germline ends. Here the CDR3 reads CASSPRQAYREKLFF. The CDR3 nucleotides read TGTGCCAGCAGCCCCCGACAGGCGTATCGTGAAAAACTGTTTTTT.

Details on this clonotype: A read error is possible here, since a much larger clone lies one base away. The chain is built from TRBV10-3 and TRBJ1-6; D is ambiguous. Trimming cost V 3 bases and J 8 bases, with 5 bases left between them. The CDR3 is made up of 12 amino acids. Looked up from germline, CDR1 is ENHRY and CDR2 is SYGVKD. CDR3 sequence reads: CAISELDSPLHF. CDR3 in DNA: TGTGCCATCAGTGAACTCGATTCACCCCTCCACTTT.

The chain uses TRBV7-6 and TRBJ2-5, with 9 bases fitting TRBD2. The germline gives CDR1 SGHVS, CDR2 FNYEAQ. Trimming removed 5 bases from V and 4 bases from J; junction bases left unmatched: 11. The CDR3 contains 16 residues. The CDR3 DNA reads TGTGCCAGCAGCGCCCTAGCGGGATCGACTGCAGAGACCCAGTACTTC. Its translation: CASSALAGSTAETQYF.

This clonotype was seen a handful of times. The genes are TRBV3-1 and TRBJ2-7; possibly TRBD1 for D (5 bases). CDR3 length equals 16 residues. V dropped 0 bases and J dropped 2 bases, with 14 bases sitting between them. Per germline, CDR1 LGHDT and CDR2 YNNKEL (reference sequence). CDR3 bases: TGTGCCAGCAGCCAAGATCATCGGCAGGGCGCCTACGAGCAGTACTTC. Translated: CASSQDHRQGAYEQYF.

This clonotype was recorded many times. This chain connects TRBV5-6 to TRBJ1-5, with D perhaps TRBD1 (6 bases). The CDR3 is made up of 15 amino acids. Per the germline V gene, CDR1 is SGHDT and CDR2 is YYEEEE. Trimming removed 6 bases at V and 2 bases at J, with 15 bases between. This CDR3 is CASKIGGLRNQPQHF. CDR3 DNA sequence: TGTGCCAGCAAGATCGGGGGCTTGCGCAATCAGCCCCAGCATTTT.

Ten or more counts support this clonotype. The gene calls are TRBV29-1 and TRBJ2-7, with D tentatively TRBD1 or TRBD2 (5 bases each). Germline CDR1 reads SQVTM; CDR2 reads ANQGSEA. Trimming cost V 7 bases and J 4 bases, with 17 bases left between them. This CDR3 contains 13 residues. The CDR3 sequence: CSDQRGTAYEQYF. DNA for the CDR3: TGCAGCGATCAACGAGGGACGGCTTACGAGCAGTACTTC.

V usage is TRBV9 and J usage is TRBJ1-2; D is possibly TRBD1 (5 bases). V was clipped by 0 bases and J by 0 bases, with 12 bases between them. Germline CDR1 is SGDLS and CDR2 is YYNGEE. The CDR3 covers 16 residues. The CDR3 protein is CASSVAPSTANYGYTF. The CDR3, as DNA: TGTGCCAGCAGCGTAGCCCCATCGACAGCTAACTATGGCTACACCTTC. Full variable domain (rest looked up from reference TRBV9 and TRBJ1-2): DSGVTQTPKHLITATGQRVTLRCSPRSGDLSVYWYQQSLDQGLQFLIQYYNGEERAKGNILERFSAQQFPDLHSELNLSSLELGDSALYFCASSVAPSTANYGYTFGSGTRLTVV.

The sample holds many counts of this clonotype. V is TRBV20-1 and J is TRBJ1-2; 8 nucleotides align to TRBD1. The CDR3 covers 14 residues. J was trimmed by 6 bases and V by 5 bases; bases with no gene match: 11. Looked up from germline, CDR1 is DFQATT and CDR2 is SNEGSKA (reference sequence). CDR3 DNA: TGCAGTGCTCAGAGGGGCAGGGGGCGAGATGGCTACACCTTC. The encoded protein is CSAQRGRGRDGYTF.

This clonotype was observed a handful of times. The gene calls are TRBV7-2 and TRBJ2-7, with D possibly being TRBD1 (5 bases). The V end was cut by 1 base, the J end by 0 bases, with 13 bases between. The CDR3 consists of 16 residues. Germline V gives CDR1 SGHTA, CDR2 FQGNSA. The CDR3 bases are TGTGCCAGCAGCTTAGAGGCAGGGCCCAGCTCCTACGAGCAGTACTTC. Translating gives CASSLEAGPSSYEQYF.

The chain couples TRBV9 to TRBJ2-7, with TRBD1 as a possible D gene (6 bases). CDR3 length equals 15 residues. In germline, CDR1 is SGDLS, CDR2 YYNGEE. The ends were cut back, 6 bases at V and 0 bases at J, with 16 bases in the middle. CDR3 loop: CASTGWGQSSYEQYF. CDR3 bases: TGTGCCAGCACCGGCTGGGGGCAGAGCTCCTACGAGCAGTACTTC.

The chain has TRBV7-9 and TRBJ2-7; perhaps TRBD2 as D (6 bases). Trimming removed 5 bases at V and 6 bases at J, with 14 bases between. The CDR3 sequence is 13 residues long. CDR1 is SEHNR, CDR2 FQNEAQ, per germline (reference sequence). The CDR3 sequence is CASSIGDFGEQYF. For the CDR3, the DNA is TGTGCCAGCAGCATAGGGGACTTCGGCGAGCAGTACTTC.

This sequence joins TRBV9 and TRBJ2-7; 10 bases line up with TRBD1. The CDR3 is made up of 15 amino acids. Germline lookup yields CDR1 SGDLS and CDR2 YYNGEE. V shed 2 bases, J shed 3 bases, and the junction held 5 bases outside the gene matches. As DNA, the CDR3 is TGTGCCAGCAGCGTCCCGGGACAGGGGATCTACGAGCAGTACTTC. The encoded protein is CASSVPGQGIYEQYF. Full variable domain (remainder filled in from reference TRBV9 and TRBJ2-7): DSGVTQTPKHLITATGQRVTLRCSPRSGDLSVYWYQQSLDQGLQFLIQYYNGEERAKGNILERFSAQQFPDLHSELNLSSLELGDSALYFCASSVPGQGIYEQYFGPGTRLTVT.

This clonotype occurred many times. The chain carries TRBV10-3 and TRBJ1-6, with a weak D call TRBD1 (6 bases). Germline V gives CDR1 ENHRY, CDR2 SYGVKD. V was shortened by 2 bases and J by 7 bases, with 12 bases between the two germline ends. The CDR3 runs to 15 residues. CDR3 DNA sequence: TGTGCCATCAGTGAGGAGGGGGACAAGAATTCACCCCTCCACTTT. It yields the protein CAISEEGDKNSPLHF.

This clonotype appeared many times. The V and J genes are TRBV15 and TRBJ2-7; 7 positions match TRBD1. V lost 3 bases, J lost 2 bases, and 7 bases stayed unmatched. The CDR3 sequence is 15 residues long. Germline CDR1 and CDR2: LNHNV and YYDKDF (reference sequence). For the CDR3, the DNA is TGTGCCACCAGCAGGAGGACAGGCGAACCCTACGAGCAGTACTTC. It yields the protein CATSRRTGEPYEQYF.

This clonotype occurred once. The chain couples TRBV25-1 to TRBJ2-2; 9 bases align to TRBD2. Germline CDR1 and CDR2: MGHDK and SYGVNS. Losses at the gene ends were 7 bases for V and 1 base for J; bases not matched to a gene: 7. This CDR3 has 16 residues. CDR3 amino acids: CASKEREDLNTGELFF. CDR3 DNA: TGTGCCAGCAAAGAGCGGGAGGACTTGAACACCGGGGAGCTGTTTTTT.

The V and J genes are TRBV7-2 and TRBJ2-7; D gene unclear. With 4 bases removed from V and 3 bases from J, the gap between germline ends came to 7 bases. The CDR3 is 12 amino acids. Germline CDR1 reads SGHTA; CDR2 reads FQGNSA. The CDR3 bases are TGTGCCAGCAGCTCAGTCGGCTACGAGCAGTACTTC. Protein product: CASSSVGYEQYF. Full variable domain (remainder filled in from reference TRBV7-2 and TRBJ2-7): GAGVSQSPSNKVTEKGKDVELRCDPISGHTALYWYRQSLGQGLEFLIYFQGNSAPDKSGLPSDRFSAERTGGSVSTLTIQRTQQEDSAVYLCASSSVGYEQYFGPGTRLTVT.

As regards this clonotype: A read error is possible here, since a much larger clone lies one base away. The chain couples TRBV6-5 to TRBJ2-2; TRBD1 or TRBD2 may be the D gene (5 bases each). V was trimmed by 7 bases and J by 5 bases, leaving 14 bases between them. Germline-derived CDR1 and CDR2 are MNHEY and SVGAGI. This CDR3 spans 14 amino acids. The CDR3 spells CASTQGPVTGELFF. The CDR3 DNA follows: TGTGCCAGCACGCAGGGACCGGTGACCGGGGAGCTGTTTTTT.

This clonotype has at least ten counts. The V call is TRBV15, the J call TRBJ1-1; no firm D call. Trimming removed 1 base from V and 4 bases from J, with 7 bases in between. The CDR3 is 13 residues long. The germline gives CDR1 LNHNV, CDR2 YYDKDF (reference sequence). CDR3 region: CATSRAQLTEAFF. CDR3 DNA sequence: TGTGCCACCAGCAGAGCTCAGCTCACTGAAGCTTTCTTT.

The chain links TRBV2 to TRBJ2-7, with a weak D call TRBD1 (5 bases). Germline assignment: CDR1 SNHLY and CDR2 FYNNEI. V was clipped by 10 bases and J by 6 bases, with 13 bases between them. This CDR3 comprises 11 residues. The CDR3 bases are TGTGCCACGACAGCTCCGTCCGAGCAGTACTTC. Translated, it gives CATTAPSEQYF.

This clonotype turned up a few times. DNA for the CDR3: TGTGCCAGCAGCTCTCGGCTAGATGAGACCCAGTACTTC. Translation: CASSSRLDETQYF. This chain connects TRBV7-2 to TRBJ2-5; unclear D gene. Germline CDR1 reads SGHTA; CDR2 reads FQGNSA. V was trimmed by 4 bases and J by 5 bases, leaving 11 bases between them. There are 13 residues in the CDR3.